This TCR beta chain was recorded in a study of early T cells in non-severe SARS-CoV-2 infection (dated by TCRdb to about 2021). In the study overall: Because TCR sequencing relied on bulk RNA taken from unsorted whole blood, pairing of alpha and beta chains was not possible. What the research found in general, with its limitations: VDJdb matching was skewed toward anti-spike CD8 responses and likely underestimated virus-specific expansions, missing private and CD4 specificities.

The germline V gene (reference sequence) yields MNHEY for CDR1 and SMNVEV for CDR2. V has 5 bases trimmed and J has 3 bases trimmed; junction bases matching no gene number 7. Taken from cysteine to phenylalanine, the CDR3 has 14 residues. Of all the DNA, just the CDR3 is kept, 42 bases in frame from base 1. The receptor library was made with 5' RACE. The sequencer was a NextSeq 500. Unique molecular identifiers were attached to individual cDNA molecules in the TCR library protocol so that sequencing error and PCR bias could be corrected. Sequencing covered both TCR alpha and beta chains, and within each sample the abundances of alpha and beta sequences were tightly co-correlated. Processing in the source paper ran as follows. Decombinator V4 was used to annotate TCR sequences for V gene, J gene and CDR3. TCRs were defined as expanded if a significant change between any two time points was detected under a Poisson model with p below 0.0001. TCR abundances were normalised to the total number of TCRs sequenced per sample and were expressed as counts per million. TRAV1-2 paired with TRAJ12, TRAJ20 or TRAJ33 defined MAIT TCRs, while TRAV10 paired with TRAJ18 defined iNKT TCRs. VDJdb, accessed on 1 November 2021, was searched for TCRs annotated for CMV, EBV and SARS-CoV-2, and TCRs annotated for more than one antigen were excluded. TCRdb trimmed public reads at Q25 via fastp, called clones via MiXCR and kept in-frame beta chains. Each record represents a unique CDR3 protein, reported with the most common genes and DNA among its rows. The V and J calls follow TCRdb's processing rather than the paper's. Recorded for this sample are about 97,000 distinct CDR3 sequences; more than 9.5% of them occurred a single time. Just over 4.5% of the sample is in the top ten clones.

Only a few counts were recorded for this clonotype. Its antigen remains unidentified. No much larger clone exists at a distance of one base, and base qualities are not known. Set within a cohort of healthcare workers in London, UK, this nested case-control study involved weekly PCR testing of nasopharyngeal swabs along with blood sampling. Healthcare workers were recruited between 23 and 31 March 2020, during the week of the UK lockdown, and were followed weekly for up to about 15 weeks. The clonotype comes from an adult who was a healthcare worker with PCR-confirmed SARS-CoV-2 infection or an uninfected control (not recorded which). Sequencing was performed on whole blood, taken at baseline. The V gene is TRBV27 and the J gene is TRBJ2-7, with 7 bases matching TRBD1. The CDR3 protein: CASSRWDRVYEQYF. The DNA is TGTGCCAGCAGTCGATGGGACAGAGTCTACGAGCAGTACTTC.